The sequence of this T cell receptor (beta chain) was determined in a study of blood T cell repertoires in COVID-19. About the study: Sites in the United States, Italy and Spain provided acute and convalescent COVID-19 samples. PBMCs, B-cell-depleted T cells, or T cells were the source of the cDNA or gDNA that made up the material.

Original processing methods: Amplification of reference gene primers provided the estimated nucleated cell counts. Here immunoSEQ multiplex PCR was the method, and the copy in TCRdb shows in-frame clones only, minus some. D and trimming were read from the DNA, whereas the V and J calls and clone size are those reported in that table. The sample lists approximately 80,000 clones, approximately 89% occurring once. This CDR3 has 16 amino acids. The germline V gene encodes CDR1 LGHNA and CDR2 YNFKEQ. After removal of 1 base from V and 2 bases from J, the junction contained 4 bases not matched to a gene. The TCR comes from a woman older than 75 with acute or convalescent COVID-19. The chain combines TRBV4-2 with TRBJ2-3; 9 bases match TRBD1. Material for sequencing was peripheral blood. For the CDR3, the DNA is TGTGCCAGCAGCCAAGTGGGACAGGGATCCACAGATACGCAGTATTTT. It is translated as CASSQVGQGSTDTQYF.